The source of this TCR beta chain is a study of STAT3 mutations in large granular lymphocyte leukemia. Study conclusions and caveats: Suggested: STAT3 mutation was not the ancestral event for these clonal expansions. Every T-cell large granular lymphocyte leukemia patient had at least one immunodominant TCR beta clonotype.

Only in-frame clones appear in the TCRdb table, and some are missing; sequencing was by immunoSEQ multiplex PCR. The sample has about 10,000 clones; around 49% are singletons. Turning to this clone: Its antigen is undetermined.

Per the germline V gene, CDR1 is SGHRS and CDR2 is YFSETQ. Trimming removed 7 bases from V and 5 bases from J, with 13 bases in between. The CDR3 has 13 residues. Input material: peripheral blood mononuclear cells. The chain employs TRBV5-1 and TRBJ2-1, with D perhaps TRBD2 (6 bases). The clonotype originates from a boy aged 5-17 years with T-cell large granular lymphocyte leukemia. Some clones in this sample may be carry-over from other donors' samples. The CDR3 DNA follows: TGCGCCAGCGGCGGGATATCCCACAATGAGCAGTTCTTC. It is translated as CASGGISHNEQFF.